This is a list of T cell receptor beta chains from one sample in a study of cytomegalovirus exposure and HLA in healthy donors. The data were produced by immunoSEQ multiplex PCR, yet TCRdb's version contains in-frame clones alone and is incomplete. The sample consists of about 150,000 clones, around three quarters of them appearing once. The sequenced sample consisted of PBMCs. Receptors were obtained from a woman between 40 and 50 years old in good health and CMV-seronegative. The CDR3 runs from the conserved cysteine through the conserved F or W. A D gene is named only where the DNA matches it firmly. A row's size may be missing; if present it is once, few, many or a size class.

J gene,D gene,V gene,clone size,CDR3 protein,CDR3 DNA
TRBJ1-4,-,TRBV13,few,CASRIYGQGEKLFF,TGTGCCAGCAGGATATACGGCCAGGGTGAAAAACTGTTTTTT
TRBJ2-3,-,TRBV7-2,-,CASSLEVMRASTDTQYF,TGTGCCAGCAGCTTAGAAGTGATGCGGGCCAGCACAGATACGCAGTATTTT
TRBJ2-5,TRBD2,TRBV5-1,-,CASSSPSGTQETQYF,TGCGCCAGCAGCTCCCCTAGCGGGACCCAAGAGACCCAGTACTTC
TRBJ1-6,-,TRBV7-9,-,CASSPGYSNSPLHF,TGTGCCAGCAGCCCAGGGTACAGTAATTCACCCCTCCACTTT
TRBJ2-7,TRBD1,TRBV28,-,CASSPSGTGGTYEQYF,TGTGCCAGCAGTCCCTCCGGGACAGGGGGTACCTACGAGCAGTACTTC
TRBJ1-1,-,TRBV18,-,CASSPRQTQDTEAFF,TGTGCCAGCTCACCCCGACAGACCCAGGACACTGAAGCTTTCTTT
TRBJ2-7,TRBD2,TRBV5-1,-,CASSLRTSGFHEQYF,TGCGCCAGCAGCCTCCGGACTAGCGGGTTCCACGAGCAGTACTTC
TRBJ1-3,TRBD1,TRBV7-8,-,CASSLRTGNSGNTIYF,TGTGCCAGCAGCTTGCGGACAGGAAACTCTGGAAACACCATATATTTT
TRBJ2-5,-,TRBV7-2,-,CASSLSGKETQYF,TGTGCCAGCAGCTTATCCGGTAAAGAGACCCAGTACTTC
TRBJ2-7,-,TRBV7-9,many,CASGRVSYEQYF,TGTGCCAGCGGCAGGGTCTCCTACGAGCAGTACTTC
TRBJ1-4,-,TRBV30,few,CAWRRAGELFF,TGTGCCTGGAGGCGTGCCGGGGAACTGTTTTTT
TRBJ1-1,-,TRBV15,-,CATSRDYRDTEAFF,TGTGCCACCAGCAGGGACTATCGGGACACTGAAGCTTTCTTT
TRBJ2-7,-,TRBV6-5,-,CASSPTYGSYEQYF,TGTGCCAGCAGTCCCACTTACGGCTCCTACGAGCAGTACTTC
TRBJ1-5,-,TRBV7-6,-,CASSPGRGFSNQPQHF,TGTGCCAGCAGCCCCGGTCGGGGATTCAGCAATCAGCCCCAGCATTTT
TRBJ2-7,TRBD2,TRBV6-6,-,CASTTAIAGVSEQYF,TGTGCCAGCACCACCGCCATAGCGGGAGTAAGCGAGCAGTACTTC
TRBJ1-1,-,TRBV12-5,-,CASATRRSGMNTEAFF,TGTGCTAGTGCAACCAGGAGGTCGGGCATGAACACTGAAGCTTTCTTT
TRBJ1-1,-,TRBV5-1,-,CASSWTANTEAFF,TGCGCCAGCAGCTGGACAGCGAACACTGAAGCTTTCTTT
TRBJ2-7,TRBD2,TRBV2,-,CASTMPGLAGAYEQYF,TGTGCCAGCACTATGCCGGGACTAGCGGGAGCGTACGAGCAGTACTTC
TRBJ2-1,TRBD2,TRBV11-3,-,CASSPGRERTEQFF,TGTGCCAGCAGCCCGGGGCGGGAGCGAACCGAGCAGTTCTTC
TRBJ2-7,-,TRBV5-1,once,CASSLGREGVEQYF,TGCGCCAGCAGCTTGGGGCGGGAAGGGGTCGAGCAGTACTTC
TRBJ2-2,TRBD2,TRBV5-1,-,CASSSGGTSGSSHRGTGELFF,TGCGCCAGCAGCTCGGGCGGGACTAGCGGGAGCTCCCACCGGGGGACCGGGGAGCTGTTTTTT
TRBJ2-2,TRBD2,TRBV6-5,-,CASSSIAGSGELFF,TGTGCCAGCAGTTCCATAGCGGGGTCCGGGGAGCTGTTTTTT
TRBJ1-1,-,TRBV9,-,CASSVDQTGEAFF,TGTGCCAGCAGCGTAGATCAGACTGGTGAAGCTTTCTTT
TRBJ2-7,TRBD2,TRBV7-9,-,CASSLVAGGSYEQYF,TGTGCCAGCAGCTTAGTAGCGGGGGGCTCCTACGAGCAGTACTTC
TRBJ2-7,TRBD2,TRBV10-2,-,CASSESGGRGHEQYF,TGCGCCAGCAGTGAGTCGGGCGGGAGGGGGCACGAGCAGTACTTC
TRBJ2-1,TRBD2,TRBV10-3,-,CAIKGLADFNEQFF,TGTGCCATCAAGGGACTAGCGGATTTCAATGAGCAGTTCTTC
TRBJ2-2,-,TRBV5-6,-,CASNGRNIGELFF,TGTGCCAGCAACGGGAGAAATATCGGGGAGCTGTTTTTT
TRBJ1-4,-,TRBV19,-,CASTVDSGREKLFF,TGTGCCAGTACCGTGGACAGCGGGAGGGAAAAACTGTTTTTT
TRBJ2-7,TRBD1,TRBV6-6,-,CASSYSGQGAFYEQYF,TGTGCCAGCAGTTACTCGGGACAGGGGGCATTTTACGAGCAGTACTTC
TRBJ2-7,-,TRBV4-1,-,CASSQQLDPGEQYF,TGCGCCAGCAGCCAACAATTGGACCCAGGGGAGCAGTACTTC
TRBJ2-5,TRBD1,TRBV6-1,-,CASSDAGRGRGQETQYF,TGTGCCAGCAGTGATGCGGGCAGGGGGCGCGGGCAAGAGACCCAGTACTTC
TRBJ2-2,TRBD1,TRBV5-6,-,CASSLIGTGSAGELFF,TGTGCCAGCAGCTTGATCGGGACAGGGTCGGCCGGGGAGCTGTTTTTT
TRBJ2-3,-,TRBV10-1,-,CASSESVPLVGTDTQYF,TGCGCCAGCAGTGAGTCGGTCCCACTAGTTGGCACAGATACGCAGTATTTT
TRBJ1-2,-,TRBV5-1,-,CASSLNADYGYTF,TGCGCCAGCAGCCTGAATGCAGACTATGGCTACACCTTC
TRBJ2-3,-,TRBV11-2,-,CASSPSGYDTDTQYF,TGTGCCAGCAGCCCCTCGGGTTACGACACAGATACGCAGTATTTT
TRBJ1-4,-,TRBV30,once,CAWSGTTNEKLFF,TGTGCCTGGAGCGGGACAACTAATGAAAAACTGTTTTTT
TRBJ1-1,TRBD1,TRBV7-9,once,CASSGKTTGANTEAFF,TGTGCCAGCAGCGGAAAGACCACAGGGGCGAACACTGAAGCTTTCTTT
TRBJ2-7,-,TRBV29-1,-,CSVARGPYEQYF,TGCAGCGTCGCCAGGGGACCCTACGAGCAGTACTTC
TRBJ2-1,TRBD2,TRBV5-1,few,CASSEGLVGNEQFF,TGCGCCAGCAGCGAGGGACTAGTGGGGAATGAGCAGTTCTTC
TRBJ1-2,TRBD1,TRBV6-1,few,CASSVRQGDYGYTF,TGTGCCAGCAGTGTGAGACAGGGGGACTATGGCTACACCTTC
TRBJ2-2,-,TRBV19,-,CATSRGFYNTGELFF,TGTGCCACCTCGAGGGGGTTTTACAACACCGGGGAGCTGTTTTTT
TRBJ2-6,-,TRBV2,-,CASNYDPGANVLTF,TGTGCCAGCAACTACGACCCTGGGGCCAACGTCCTGACTTTC
TRBJ2-3,TRBD2,TRBV6-5,-,CASRPGLAGEHTQYF,TGTGCCAGCAGACCTGGACTAGCGGGGGAACATACGCAGTATTTT
TRBJ1-5,-,TRBV6-6,-,CASSFSLHQPQHF,TGTGCCAGCAGTTTTAGTCTTCATCAGCCCCAGCATTTT
TRBJ1-1,TRBD1,TRBV7-9,-,CASSLPQGNPTGRYTEAFF,TGTGCCAGCAGCTTACCGCAGGGGAACCCGACAGGGCGATATACTGAAGCTTTCTTT
TRBJ2-2,-,TRBV7-6,once,CASSPRGVPGELFF,TGTGCCAGCAGCCCAAGAGGTGTGCCCGGGGAGCTGTTTTTT
TRBJ1-1,TRBD1,TRBV19,-,CASSIVFRRGRIAPLNTEAFF,TGTGCCAGTAGTATAGTGTTCCGGAGGGGGCGGATTGCCCCATTGAACACTGAAGCTTTCTTT
TRBJ1-4,-,TRBV29-1,-,CSVGGVANEKLFF,TGCAGCGTAGGGGGGGTGGCTAATGAAAAACTGTTTTTT
TRBJ1-1,TRBD1,TRBV5-5,-,CASSLRAGGRNTEAFF,TGTGCCAGCAGCTTGAGGGCAGGGGGCAGGAACACTGAAGCTTTCTTT
TRBJ2-1,TRBD1,TRBV10-1,-,CASSVRTGVAEQFF,TGCGCCAGCAGTGTAAGGACAGGGGTTGCTGAGCAGTTCTTC
TRBJ1-4,-,TRBV6-5,-,CASRMGGSEKLFF,TGTGCCAGCAGGATGGGGGGAAGTGAAAAACTGTTTTTT
TRBJ2-6,TRBD1,TRBV13,few,CASSPRDRGFSGANVLTF,TGTGCCAGCAGCCCCCGGGACAGGGGGTTTTCTGGGGCCAACGTCCTGACTTTC
TRBJ2-1,-,TRBV2,-,CASSQSGDNEQFF,TGTGCCAGCAGTCAGAGCGGAGACAATGAGCAGTTCTTC
TRBJ1-5,-,TRBV11-3,-,CASSLGQGNQPQHF,TGTGCCAGCAGCTTAGGGCAGGGAAATCAGCCCCAGCATTTT
TRBJ1-1,-,TRBV7-8,-,CASSLDASGAFF,TGTGCCAGCAGCTTAGATGCGAGTGGAGCTTTCTTT
TRBJ1-2,-,TRBV29-1,-,CSARAGSSGYTF,TGCAGCGCCCGCGCCGGGTCGAGTGGCTACACCTTC
TRBJ2-7,-,TRBV18,-,CASSPPSYYEQYF,TGTGCCAGCTCACCACCGTCGTACTACGAGCAGTACTTC
TRBJ2-1,TRBD2,TRBV11-3,-,CASSLDTSGRNEQFF,TGTGCCAGCAGCTTAGACACTAGCGGGAGAAATGAGCAGTTCTTC
TRBJ2-7,TRBD1,TRBV20-1,few,CSADRGVQYF,TGCAGTGCCGACAGGGGGGTGCAGTACTTC